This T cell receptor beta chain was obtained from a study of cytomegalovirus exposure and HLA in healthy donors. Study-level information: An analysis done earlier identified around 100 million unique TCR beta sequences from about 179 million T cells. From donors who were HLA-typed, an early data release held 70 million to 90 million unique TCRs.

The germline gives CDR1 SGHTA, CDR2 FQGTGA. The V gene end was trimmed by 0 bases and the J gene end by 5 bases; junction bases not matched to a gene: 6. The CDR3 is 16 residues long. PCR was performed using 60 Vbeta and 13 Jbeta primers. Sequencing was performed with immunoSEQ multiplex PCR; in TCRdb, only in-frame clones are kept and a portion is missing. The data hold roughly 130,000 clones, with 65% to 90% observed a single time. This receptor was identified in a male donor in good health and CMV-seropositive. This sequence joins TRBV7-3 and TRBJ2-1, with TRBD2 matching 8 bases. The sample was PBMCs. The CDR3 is CASSLTRTSPNNEQFF. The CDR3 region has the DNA TGTGCCAGCAGCTTAACCAGGACTAGCCCTAACAATGAGCAGTTCTTC.